Each of the 3 T cell receptor beta chains below was sequenced from the same sample in a study of T cells after yellow fever vaccination. Each CDR3 protein is one row after TCRdb ran MiXCR on the 5' RACE reads. In the table there are 150,000 to 200,000 distinct CDR3 sequences, 9.5% to 12% of which are singletons. Sequencing was performed on CD8+ T cells sorted from PBMCs, taken 15 days after the yellow fever booster vaccination. The receptors derive from a man between 18 and 29 years old who received the YFV17D yellow fever vaccine.

This clonotype occurred a few times. The chain couples TRBV20-1 to TRBJ2-1; D gene ambiguous. V lost 5 bases to trimming and J lost 0 bases, with 17 bases between them. The CDR3 is 16 residues long. Germline loops: CDR1 DFQATT, CDR2 SNEGSKA (reference sequence). The CDR3 loop reads CSARTDGESSYNEQFF. The CDR3 bases are TGCAGTGCTCGAACGGACGGAGAGAGCTCCTACAATGAGCAGTTCTTC.

This clonotype was seen repeatedly, ten times or more. The rearrangement uses TRBV3-1 and TRBJ1-5, with D hard to call. Germline V CDR1 and CDR2: LGHDT, YNNKEL (reference sequence). The CDR3 length is 14 residues. With 1 base removed from V and 4 bases from J, the gap between germline ends came to 8 bases. CDR3 sequence reads: CASSQVGKNQPQHF. CDR3 coding DNA: TGTGCCAGCAGCCAAGTGGGGAAAAATCAGCCCCAGCATTTT.

Only a few counts were recorded for this clonotype. The gene calls are TRBV5-1 and TRBJ1-1, with D unresolved. This CDR3 has 12 amino acids. In germline, CDR1 is SGHRS, CDR2 YFSETQ. V was trimmed by 0 bases and J by 8 bases, leaving 8 bases between them. The CDR3: CASSLAGSEAFF. The CDR3, as DNA: TGCGCCAGCAGCTTGGCAGGATCCGAAGCTTTCTTT.